These 5 T cell receptor beta chains were all obtained from the same sample, sequenced in a study of cytomegalovirus exposure and HLA in healthy donors. This PCR relied on a set of 60 Vbeta primers and 13 Jbeta primers. Data came from immunoSEQ multiplex PCR; TCRdb stores just in-frame clones and leaves some out. Here the sample spans about 160,000 clones, 65% to 90% being singletons. The material sequenced was PBMCs. These receptors were collected from a woman younger than 35 in good health and CMV-seronegative.

In DNA, the CDR3 is TGTGCCAGCAGGCGGACAGGGATCGGGGAGCTGTTTTTT. Its protein product is CASRRTGIGELFF. The V and J genes are TRBV28 and TRBJ2-2; 8 bases map to TRBD1. The CDR3 spans 13 residues. The germline V gene has CDR1 MDHEN and CDR2 SYDVKM. V trimming: 6 bases; J trimming: 7 bases; junction bases outside the gene matches: 4. Full variable domain (missing parts from reference TRBV28 and TRBJ2-2): DVKVTQSSRYLVKRTGEKVFLECVQDMDHENMFWYRQDPGLGLRLIYFSYDVKMKEKGDIPEGYSVSREKKERFSLILESASTNQTSMYLCASRRTGIGELFFGEGSRLTVL.

V gene TRBV28 combines with J gene TRBJ1-1, with 8 bases aligning to TRBD1. The V and J ends lost 10 bases and 10 bases, in that order; junction bases with no gene match: 8. This CDR3 spans 11 amino acids. CDR1 is MDHEN, CDR2 SYDVKM, per germline. In nucleotides, the CDR3 is TGTGCCACCCAGGGGGCGCGACTAGCTTTCTTT. Translated, it gives CATQGARLAFF.

The rearrangement uses TRBV9 and TRBJ1-2, with no clear D. Germline V CDR1 and CDR2: SGDLS, YYNGEE. The V gene lost 0 bases and the J gene lost 2 bases, with 8 bases spanning the gap. This CDR3 comprises 14 residues. The CDR3 bases are TGTGCCAGCAGCGTAGGTACGGTAAACTATGGCTACACCTTC. Its protein product is CASSVGTVNYGYTF.

The genes are TRBV30 and TRBJ1-4, with unresolved D. Germline V gene lookup returns CDR1 GTSNPN and CDR2 SVGIG (reference sequence). This CDR3 spans 14 amino acids. V lost 2 bases to trimming and J lost 3 bases, with 10 bases between them. This chain's CDR3 is CAWSSRRPNEKLFF. In DNA, the CDR3 is TGTGCCTGGAGTTCCCGGAGGCCTAATGAAAAACTGTTTTTT.

The V call is TRBV7-9, the J call TRBJ2-1; a possible D gene is TRBD2 (6 bases). Trimming shortened V by 5 bases and J by 3 bases, and 14 bases separated the two germline ends. From germline, CDR1 is SEHNR and CDR2 FQNEAQ (reference sequence). This CDR3 is built from 15 residues. The CDR3 is CASSPAGGFYNEQFF. The CDR3 nucleotides are TGTGCCAGCAGCCCCGCCGGGGGTTTCTACAATGAGCAGTTCTTC.